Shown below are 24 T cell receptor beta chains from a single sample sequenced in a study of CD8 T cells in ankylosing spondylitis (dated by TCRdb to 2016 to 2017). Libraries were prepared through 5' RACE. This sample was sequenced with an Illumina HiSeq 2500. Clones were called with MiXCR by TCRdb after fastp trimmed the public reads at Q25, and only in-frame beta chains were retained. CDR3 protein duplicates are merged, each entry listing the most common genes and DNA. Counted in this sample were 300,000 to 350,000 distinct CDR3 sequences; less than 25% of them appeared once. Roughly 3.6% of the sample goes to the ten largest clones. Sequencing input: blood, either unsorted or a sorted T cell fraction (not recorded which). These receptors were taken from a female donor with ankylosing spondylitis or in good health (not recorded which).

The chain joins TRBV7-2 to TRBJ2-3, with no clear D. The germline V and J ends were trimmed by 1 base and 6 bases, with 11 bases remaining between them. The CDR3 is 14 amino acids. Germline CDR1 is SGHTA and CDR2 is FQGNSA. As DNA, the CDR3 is TGTGCCAGCAGCTTAGGGGTTCGGGCTGATACGCAGTATTTT. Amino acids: CASSLGVRADTQYF.

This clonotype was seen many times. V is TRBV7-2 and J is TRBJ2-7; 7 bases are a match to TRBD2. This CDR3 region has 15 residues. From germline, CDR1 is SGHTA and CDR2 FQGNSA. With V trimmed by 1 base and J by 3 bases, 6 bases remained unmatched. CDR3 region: CASSLVGGANYEQYF. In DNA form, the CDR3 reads TGTGCCAGCAGCTTAGTGGGAGGGGCGAACTACGAGCAGTACTTC.

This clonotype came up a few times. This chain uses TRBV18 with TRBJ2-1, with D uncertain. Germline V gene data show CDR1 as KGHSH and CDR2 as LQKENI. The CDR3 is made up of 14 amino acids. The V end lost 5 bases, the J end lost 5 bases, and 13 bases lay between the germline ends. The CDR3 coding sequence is TGTGCCAGCTCATCTCTGCAGGCCCACAATGAGCAGTTCTTC. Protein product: CASSSLQAHNEQFF.

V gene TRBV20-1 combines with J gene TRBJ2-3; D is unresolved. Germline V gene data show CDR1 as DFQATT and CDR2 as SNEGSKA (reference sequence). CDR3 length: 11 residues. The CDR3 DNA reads TGCAGCAAACCAGTTGCAGATACGCAGTATTTT. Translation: CSKPVADTQYF.

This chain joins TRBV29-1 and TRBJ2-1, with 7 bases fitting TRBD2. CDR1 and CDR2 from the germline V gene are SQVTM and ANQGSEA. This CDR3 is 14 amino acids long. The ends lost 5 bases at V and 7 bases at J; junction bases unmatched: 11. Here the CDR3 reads CSVRSGTCWNEQFF. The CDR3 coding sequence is TGCAGCGTTCGAAGCGGGACCTGTTGGAATGAGCAGTTCTTC.

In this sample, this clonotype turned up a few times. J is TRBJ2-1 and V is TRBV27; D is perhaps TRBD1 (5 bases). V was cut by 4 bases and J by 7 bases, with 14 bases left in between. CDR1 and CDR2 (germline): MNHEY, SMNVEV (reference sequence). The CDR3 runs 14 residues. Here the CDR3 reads CASSWGAPGNEQFF. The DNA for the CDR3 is TGTGCCAGCAGTTGGGGCGCCCCCGGTAATGAGCAGTTCTTC.

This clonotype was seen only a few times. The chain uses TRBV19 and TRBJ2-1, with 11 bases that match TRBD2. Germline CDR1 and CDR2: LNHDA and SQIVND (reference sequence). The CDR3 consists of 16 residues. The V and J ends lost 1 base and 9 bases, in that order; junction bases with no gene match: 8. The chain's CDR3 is CASSIAGLAGGGEQFF. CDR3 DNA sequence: TGTGCCAGTAGTATAGCCGGGCTAGCGGGAGGAGGTGAGCAGTTCTTC.

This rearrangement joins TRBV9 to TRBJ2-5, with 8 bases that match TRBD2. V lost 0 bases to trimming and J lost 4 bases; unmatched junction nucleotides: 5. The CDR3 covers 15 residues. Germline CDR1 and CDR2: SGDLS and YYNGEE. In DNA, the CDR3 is TGTGCCAGCAGCGTAGAAGCGGGAGTAGGAGAGACCCAGTACTTC. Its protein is CASSVEAGVGETQYF.

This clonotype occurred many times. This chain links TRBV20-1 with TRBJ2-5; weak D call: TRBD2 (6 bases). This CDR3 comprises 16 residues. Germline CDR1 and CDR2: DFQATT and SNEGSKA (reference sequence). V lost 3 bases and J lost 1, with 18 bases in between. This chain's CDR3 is CSASSGRGFRQETQYF. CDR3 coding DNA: TGCAGTGCTAGTTCCGGGAGAGGGTTCCGCCAAGAGACCCAGTACTTC.

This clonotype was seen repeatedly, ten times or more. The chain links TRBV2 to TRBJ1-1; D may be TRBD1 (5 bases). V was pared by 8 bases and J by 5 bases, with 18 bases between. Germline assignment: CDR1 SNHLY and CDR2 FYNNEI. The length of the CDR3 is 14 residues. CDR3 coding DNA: TGTGCCAGCCTGTTGCGGGGCGAGATGACTGAAGCTTTCTTT. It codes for CASLLRGEMTEAFF.

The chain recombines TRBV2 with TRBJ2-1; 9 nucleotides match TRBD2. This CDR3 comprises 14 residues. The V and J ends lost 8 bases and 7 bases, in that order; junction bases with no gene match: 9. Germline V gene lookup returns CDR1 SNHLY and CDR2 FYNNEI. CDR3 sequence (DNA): TGTGCCAGCGTGCGGGAGGGCCTTCGGAATGAGCAGTTCTTC. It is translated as CASVREGLRNEQFF. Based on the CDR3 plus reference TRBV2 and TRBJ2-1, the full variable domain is EPEVTQTPSHQVTQMGQEVILRCVPISNHLYFYWYRQILGQKVEFLVSFYNNEISEKSEIFDDQFSVERPDGSNFTLKIRSTKLEDSAMYFCASVREGLRNEQFFGPGTRLTVL.

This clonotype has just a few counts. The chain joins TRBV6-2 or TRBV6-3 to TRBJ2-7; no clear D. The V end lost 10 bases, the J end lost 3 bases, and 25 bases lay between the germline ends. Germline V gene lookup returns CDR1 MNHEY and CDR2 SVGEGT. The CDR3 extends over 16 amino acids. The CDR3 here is CATFALPPAGDYEQYF. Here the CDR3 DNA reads TGTGCCACCTTCGCCCTGCCCCCGGCAGGAGACTACGAGCAGTACTTC.

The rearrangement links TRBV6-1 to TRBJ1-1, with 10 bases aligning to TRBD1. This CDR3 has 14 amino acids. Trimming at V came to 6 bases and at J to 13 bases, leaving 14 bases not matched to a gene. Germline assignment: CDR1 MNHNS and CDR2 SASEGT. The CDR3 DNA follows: TGTGCCAGCAGAACTTGGGACAGGGGAGTAGGAGGTTTCTTT. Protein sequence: CASRTWDRGVGGFF.

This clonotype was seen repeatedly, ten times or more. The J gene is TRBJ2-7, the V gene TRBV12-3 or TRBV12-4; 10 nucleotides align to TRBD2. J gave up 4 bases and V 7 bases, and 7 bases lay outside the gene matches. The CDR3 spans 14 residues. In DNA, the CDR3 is TGTGCCAGCACTAGCGGGAGAATTGGGTACGAGCAGTACTTC. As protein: CASTSGRIGYEQYF.

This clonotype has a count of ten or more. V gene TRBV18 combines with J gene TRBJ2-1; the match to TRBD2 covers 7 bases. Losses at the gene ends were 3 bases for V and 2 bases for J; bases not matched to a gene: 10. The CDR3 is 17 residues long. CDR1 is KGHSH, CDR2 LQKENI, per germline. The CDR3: CASSPRIAGAAYNEQFF. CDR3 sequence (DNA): TGTGCCAGCTCACCCCGAATTGCGGGAGCGGCCTACAATGAGCAGTTCTTC.

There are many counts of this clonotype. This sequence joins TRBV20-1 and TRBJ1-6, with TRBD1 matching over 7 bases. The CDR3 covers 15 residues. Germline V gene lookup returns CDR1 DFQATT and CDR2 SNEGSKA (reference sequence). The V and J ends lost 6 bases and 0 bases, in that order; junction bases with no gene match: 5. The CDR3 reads CSAHEGASYNSPLHF. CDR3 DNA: TGCAGTGCCCATGAGGGGGCCTCCTATAATTCACCCCTCCACTTT.

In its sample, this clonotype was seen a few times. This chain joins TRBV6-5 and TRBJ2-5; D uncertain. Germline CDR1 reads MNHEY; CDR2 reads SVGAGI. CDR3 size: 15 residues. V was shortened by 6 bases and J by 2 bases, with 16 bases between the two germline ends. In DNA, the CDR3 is TGTGCCAGCAGCTTTCTCGGGCCGAAGCAAGAGACCCAGTACTTC. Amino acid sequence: CASSFLGPKQETQYF.

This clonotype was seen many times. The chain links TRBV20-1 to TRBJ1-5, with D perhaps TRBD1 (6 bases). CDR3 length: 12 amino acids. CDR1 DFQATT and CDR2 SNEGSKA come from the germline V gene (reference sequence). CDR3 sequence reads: CSVTGSRGPQHF. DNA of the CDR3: TGCAGCGTTACAGGGAGCCGGGGGCCCCAGCATTTT.

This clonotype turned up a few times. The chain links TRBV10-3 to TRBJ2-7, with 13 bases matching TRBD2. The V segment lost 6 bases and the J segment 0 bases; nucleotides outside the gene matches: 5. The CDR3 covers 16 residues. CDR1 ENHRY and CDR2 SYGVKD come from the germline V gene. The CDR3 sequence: CAISSGLAGFSYEQYF. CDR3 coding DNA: TGTGCCATCAGCTCGGGACTAGCGGGATTCTCCTACGAGCAGTACTTC.

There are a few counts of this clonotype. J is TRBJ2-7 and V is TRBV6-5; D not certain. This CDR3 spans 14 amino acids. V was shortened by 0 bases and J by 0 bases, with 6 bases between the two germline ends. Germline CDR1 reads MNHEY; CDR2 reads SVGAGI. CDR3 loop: CASSYSPNSYEQYF. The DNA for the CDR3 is TGTGCCAGCAGTTACTCCCCGAACTCCTACGAGCAGTACTTC.

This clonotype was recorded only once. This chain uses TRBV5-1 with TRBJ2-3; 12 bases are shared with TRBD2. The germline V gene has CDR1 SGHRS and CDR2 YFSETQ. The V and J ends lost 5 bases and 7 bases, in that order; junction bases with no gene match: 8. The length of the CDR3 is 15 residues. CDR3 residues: CASSQSTSGSNTQYF. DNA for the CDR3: TGCGCCAGCAGTCAGTCGACTAGCGGGAGTAATACGCAGTATTTT.

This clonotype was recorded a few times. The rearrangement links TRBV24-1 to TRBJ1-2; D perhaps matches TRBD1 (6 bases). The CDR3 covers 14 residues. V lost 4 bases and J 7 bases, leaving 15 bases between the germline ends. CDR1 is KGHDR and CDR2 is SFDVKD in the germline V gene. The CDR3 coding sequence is TGTGCCACCAGTGAGGACAGCTTTTGGTCTGGCTACACCTTC. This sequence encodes CATSEDSFWSGYTF.

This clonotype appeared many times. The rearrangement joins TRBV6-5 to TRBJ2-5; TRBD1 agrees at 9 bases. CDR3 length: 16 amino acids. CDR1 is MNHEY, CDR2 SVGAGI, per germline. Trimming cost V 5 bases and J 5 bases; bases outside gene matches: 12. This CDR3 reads CASSNLGGQGWETQYF. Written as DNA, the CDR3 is TGTGCCAGCAGTAACCTTGGGGGACAGGGATGGGAGACCCAGTACTTC.

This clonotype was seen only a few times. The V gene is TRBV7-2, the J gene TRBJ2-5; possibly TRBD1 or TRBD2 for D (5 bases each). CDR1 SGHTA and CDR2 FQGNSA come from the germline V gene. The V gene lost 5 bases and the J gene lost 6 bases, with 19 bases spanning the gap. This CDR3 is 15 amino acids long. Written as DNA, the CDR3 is TGTGCCAGCAGCCCCCCGGGGCTAGCTCGGCAGACCCAGTACTTC. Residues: CASSPPGLARQTQYF.